The next 13 T cell receptor beta chains were all read from a single sample in a study of T-cell reconstitution after alpha-beta-depleted transplantation in children. This sample's TCRbeta library carried unique molecular identifier barcodes. Using its own MiXCR run on the PCR reads, TCRdb lists one record per CDR3 protein. Among 400,000 to 450,000 distinct CDR3 sequences listed, over 40% were seen once. Specimen: PBMCs, collected before TCRalphabeta/CD19-depleted stem cell transplant. The receptor source for this set is a girl aged 2 to 9 with aplastic anemia, due to receive a stem cell transplant.

This clonotype was observed a few times. The CDR3 reads CSARDAETSGRHYEQYF. In DNA, the CDR3 is TGCAGTGCTAGAGACGCCGAAACTAGCGGGAGGCACTACGAGCAGTACTTC. The gene calls are TRBV20-1 and TRBJ2-7; TRBD2 aligns across 12 bases. V lost 0 bases and J lost 3; bases outside the gene matches: 9. Germline V gene sequence: CDR1 DFQATT, CDR2 SNEGSKA (reference sequence). The CDR3 runs 17 residues.

The chain couples TRBV5-1 to TRBJ2-3, with a tentative D call TRBD1 (6 bases). The V end lost 0 bases, the J end lost 3 bases, and 8 bases lay between the germline ends. The CDR3 has 14 residues. Germline V gene sequence: CDR1 SGHRS, CDR2 YFSETQ. The CDR3 coding sequence is TGCGCCAGCAGCTTGGACAGGGTTACAGATACGCAGTATTTT. This sequence encodes CASSLDRVTDTQYF.

This clonotype was found a few times. The V and J genes are TRBV20-1 and TRBJ2-1; a weak D match, TRBD2 (6 bases). Trimming cost V 6 bases and J 4 bases, with 22 bases left between them. The CDR3 has 16 residues. Per the germline V gene, CDR1 is DFQATT and CDR2 is SNEGSKA (reference sequence). In DNA form, the CDR3 reads TGCAGTGCCGCCCGGCCGGCCGGAGGGATATACAATGAGCAGTTCTTC. Translation gives CSAARPAGGIYNEQFF.

The CDR3 is CASTRTSGRTYNEQFF. The CDR3 DNA is TGTGCCAGCACCCGAACTAGCGGGCGAACCTACAATGAGCAGTTCTTC. The V call is TRBV7-8, the J call TRBJ2-1; 9 bases are a match to TRBD2. The V gene's germline CDR1 is SGHVS and CDR2 FQNEAQ. The CDR3 is 16 residues long. V lost 7 bases, J lost 2 bases, and 9 bases stayed unmatched.

This chain links TRBV10-2 with TRBJ2-1; no definite D call. Between the trimmed V and J ends, which lost 4 bases and 5 bases, there was a span of 6 bases. The CDR3 runs 12 residues. CDR1 and CDR2 from the germline V gene are WSHSY and SAAADI. The CDR3 reads CASSVGDNEQFF. As DNA, the CDR3 is TGCGCCAGCAGTGTTGGGGACAATGAGCAGTTCTTC.

This chain joins TRBV7-2 and TRBJ2-5; D perhaps matches TRBD2 (6 bases). Germline V gives CDR1 SGHTA, CDR2 FQGNSA. The CDR3 contains 17 residues. V lost 4 bases to trimming and J lost 4 bases, with 22 bases between them. This CDR3 is CASSSVRDWDPPETQYF. In DNA, the CDR3 is TGTGCCAGCAGCTCCGTAAGGGACTGGGACCCCCCAGAGACCCAGTACTTC. Based on the CDR3 plus reference TRBV7-2 and TRBJ2-5, the full variable domain is GAGVSQSPSNKVTEKGKDVELRCDPISGHTALYWYRQSLGQGLEFLIYFQGNSAPDKSGLPSDRFSAERTGGSVSTLTIQRTQQEDSAVYLCASSSVRDWDPPETQYFGPGTRLLVL.

The rearrangement joins TRBV5-5 to TRBJ2-1, with D possibly TRBD1 on 6 matching bases. V dropped 3 bases and J dropped 6 bases, with 13 bases sitting between them. This CDR3 region has 14 residues. Germline assignment: CDR1 SGHKS and CDR2 YYEKEE (reference sequence). As DNA, the CDR3 is TGTGCCAGCAGCTCCAGGGGCAGACCCAATGAGCAGTTCTTC. It translates to CASSSRGRPNEQFF.

J is TRBJ2-1 and V is TRBV30, with 11 bases that match TRBD2. V lost 5 bases, J lost 4 bases, and 7 bases stayed unmatched. The germline CDR1 and CDR2 sequences are GTSNPN and SVGIG (reference sequence). This CDR3 is built from 15 residues. CDR3 in DNA: TGTGCCTGGTGGCGGGGACTAGCGGCATACAATGAGCAGTTCTTC. It yields the protein CAWWRGLAAYNEQFF.

The rearrangement uses TRBV20-1 and TRBJ2-3, with 7 bases identical to TRBD1. The CDR3 extends over 12 amino acids. Germline lookup yields CDR1 DFQATT and CDR2 SNEGSKA (reference sequence). J was trimmed by 7 bases and V by 4 bases; bases with no gene match: 5. CDR3 region: CSATGQKYTQYF. In nucleotides, the CDR3 is TGCAGTGCTACGGGACAGAAGTATACGCAGTATTTT.

The J gene is TRBJ2-1, the V gene TRBV14; D is perhaps TRBD1 (6 bases). Trimming left V 4 bases short and J 2 bases short, with 12 bases between. Looked up from germline, CDR1 is SGHDN and CDR2 is FVKESK. This CDR3 spans 15 amino acids. CDR3 protein: CASSRRDKPYNEQFF. CDR3 sequence (DNA): TGTGCCAGCAGCCGCCGGGACAAACCCTACAATGAGCAGTTCTTC. The full variable domain, with the rest looked up from reference TRBV14 and TRBJ2-1, is EAGVTQFPSHSVIEKGQTVTLRCDPISGHDNLYWYRRVMGKEIKFLLHFVKESKQDESGMPNNRFLAERTGGTYSTLKVQPAELEDSGVYFCASSRRDKPYNEQFFGPGTRLTVL.

The V and J genes are TRBV9 and TRBJ1-2; D call uncertain. V was pared by 0 bases and J by 0 bases, with 6 bases between. The CDR3 length is 14 residues. The germline CDR1 and CDR2 sequences are SGDLS and YYNGEE. CDR3 bases: TGTGCCAGCAGCGTAGACCGAGCTAACTATGGCTACACCTTC. Protein: CASSVDRANYGYTF.

V is TRBV10-2 and J is TRBJ2-1, with 13 nucleotides matching TRBD2. Trimming cost V 8 bases and J 0 bases; bases outside gene matches: 4. This CDR3 is built from 16 residues. Germline-derived CDR1 and CDR2 are WSHSY and SAAADI. This chain's CDR3 is CASGGLAGRSYNEQFF. CDR3 nucleotides: TGCGCCAGCGGGGGACTAGCGGGACGCTCCTACAATGAGCAGTTCTTC.

The V and J genes are TRBV10-3 and TRBJ2-7; a possible D gene is TRBD1 (6 bases). Germline lookup yields CDR1 ENHRY and CDR2 SYGVKD. Trimming took 5 bases from V and 0 from J, leaving 8 bases between them. This CDR3 has 13 amino acids. The CDR3 reads CAISTGSSYEQYF. The CDR3 nucleotides are TGTGCCATCAGTACAGGGAGCTCCTACGAGCAGTACTTC.